The 32 T cell receptor beta chains below all came from one sample that was sequenced in a study of a mutant IDH1 vaccine in newly diagnosed glioma. The time point here: week 47, end of study. The investigators gave 300 ug of mutant IDH1 20-mer peptide in each vaccine dose, together with topical imiquimod. Using immunoSEQ multiplex PCR, the repertoire was profiled, and TCRdb retains in-frame clones only, with some absent. The profile shows some 60,000 clones, roughly 80% of them singletons. These receptors' targets are unknown. Sample: PBMCs, taken from a glioma patient whose treatment included an IDH1 peptide vaccine. These receptors were taken from a man younger than 45 with glioma.

This chain links TRBV5-1 with TRBJ2-6; D gene unclear. V was pared by 0 bases and J by 1 base, with 5 bases between. CDR1 and CDR2 (germline): SGHRS, YFSETQ. The CDR3 spans 15 residues. The CDR3 is CASSLGGSGANVLTF. The CDR3, as DNA: TGCGCCAGCAGCTTGGGCGGTTCTGGGGCCAACGTCCTGACTTTC. Combining the CDR3 with reference TRBV5-1 and TRBJ2-6 gives the whole variable domain KAGVTQTPRYLIKTRGQQVTLSCSPISGHRSVSWYQQTPGQGLQFLFEYFSETQRNKGNFPGRFSGRQFSNSRSEMNVSTLELGDSALYLCASSLGGSGANVLTFGAGSRLTVL.

The gene calls are TRBV2 and TRBJ2-1; 10 bases line up with TRBD2. Unmatched junction bases numbered 6, after V lost 6 bases and J lost 4 bases. CDR1 and CDR2 (germline): SNHLY, FYNNEI. This CDR3 comprises 15 residues. This CDR3 is CASSQLAGTYNEQFF. The CDR3 nucleotides read TGTGCCAGCAGCCAACTAGCGGGGACTTACAATGAGCAGTTCTTC.

This clone was seen just once. The chain carries TRBV5-1 and TRBJ2-2, with 11 bases matching TRBD2. Trimming removed 1 base from V and 3 bases from J; junction bases left unmatched: 2. The germline V gene has CDR1 SGHRS and CDR2 YFSETQ. The CDR3 loop spans 16 amino acids. The CDR3 loop is CASSLTSGGYTGELFF. As DNA, the CDR3 is TGCGCCAGCAGCTTGACTAGCGGGGGATACACCGGGGAGCTGTTTTTT.

This rearrangement joins TRBV5-6 to TRBJ2-1; TRBD1 matches 8 bases. The CDR3 is made up of 16 amino acids. Germline assignment: CDR1 SGHDT and CDR2 YYEEEE. The V gene end was trimmed by 2 bases and the J gene end by 4 bases; junction bases not matched to a gene: 8. CDR3 in amino acids: CASSFATGESYNEQFF. The CDR3 coding sequence is TGTGCCAGCAGCTTTGCGACAGGGGAGAGTTACAATGAGCAGTTCTTC. The complete variable domain, with remaining parts taken from reference TRBV5-6 and TRBJ2-1, reads DAGVTQSPTHLIKTRGQQVTLRCSPKSGHDTVSWYQQALGQGPQFIFQYYEEEERQRGNFPDRFSGHQFPNYSSELNVNALLLGDSALYLCASSFATGESYNEQFFGPGTRLTVL.

The chain has TRBV7-2 and TRBJ1-6; D unresolved. In germline, CDR1 is SGHTA, CDR2 FQGNSA. Deletions cut 1 base from V and 8 bases from J, with 9 bases between. This CDR3 has 14 residues. The CDR3 sequence is CASSLGWRYSPLHF. DNA for the CDR3: TGTGCCAGCAGCTTAGGATGGCGTTATTCACCCCTCCACTTT.

The rearrangement joins TRBV12-5 to TRBJ2-1, with D unresolved. Germline loops: CDR1 LGHNT, CDR2 FRNRAP. CDR3 length equals 16 residues. V was pared by 6 bases and J by 7 bases, with 22 bases between. The CDR3 sequence: CASGPTPLGRTNEQFF. In DNA form, the CDR3 reads TGTGCTAGTGGCCCCACCCCACTCGGACGAACAAATGAGCAGTTCTTC.

The J gene is TRBJ2-3, the V gene TRBV5-8, with 10 nucleotides matching TRBD2. Germline loops: CDR1 SGHTS, CDR2 YDEGEE. The CDR3 spans 16 residues. V lost 3 bases to trimming and J lost 0 bases; unmatched junction nucleotides: 4. This CDR3 reads CASSSGLAESTDTQYF. CDR3 nucleotides: TGTGCCAGCAGCTCCGGACTAGCGGAAAGCACAGATACGCAGTATTTT.

The rearrangement joins TRBV29-1 to TRBJ2-4, with 7 bases fitting TRBD1. In germline, CDR1 is SQVTM, CDR2 ANQGSEA. Trimming took 7 bases from V and 7 from J; bases not matched to a gene: 16. The CDR3 sequence is 15 residues long. The CDR3 DNA reads as TGCAGCGCAGGGGGAACCCAGGGGCGAGGGAACATTCAGTACTTC. Translated: CSAGGTQGRGNIQYF. Supplemented by reference TRBV29-1 and TRBJ2-4, the full variable domain reads SAVISQKPSRDICQRGTSLTIQCQVDSQVTMMFWYRQQPGQSLTLIATANQGSEATYESGFVIDKFPISRPNLTFSTLTVSNMSPEDSSIYLCSAGGTQGRGNIQYFGAGTRLSVL.

CDR3 in amino acids: CATSREASMETQYF. CDR3 sequence (DNA): TGTGCCACCAGCAGAGAAGCTAGCATGGAGACCCAGTACTTC. The chain joins TRBV15 to TRBJ2-5; D perhaps matches TRBD2 (5 bases). The length of the CDR3 is 14 residues. Germline V gene data show CDR1 as LNHNV and CDR2 as YYDKDF (reference sequence). The V end lost 0 bases, the J end lost 5 bases, and 10 bases lay between the germline ends.

CDR3 coding DNA: TGTGCCAGCAGCTTAGAGGTCGGGGCCAGGGTCGCAGATACGCAGTATTTT. Translated: CASSLEVGARVADTQYF. The chain carries TRBV7-6 and TRBJ2-3; D assignment may be TRBD1 or TRBD2 (5 bases each). From germline, CDR1 is SGHVS and CDR2 FNYEAQ. With 1 base removed from V and 4 bases from J, the gap between germline ends came to 18 bases. The CDR3 is made up of 17 amino acids.

The chain couples TRBV2 to TRBJ2-3; 8 bases match TRBD2. Germline V CDR1 and CDR2: SNHLY, FYNNEI. Trimming removed 5 bases from V and 6 bases from J; junction bases left unmatched: 10. The CDR3 is 15 amino acids. CDR3 amino acids: CASSRYGGAMDTQYF. CDR3 DNA sequence: TGTGCCAGCAGTCGCTACGGGGGGGCGATGGATACGCAGTATTTT.

The V gene is TRBV5-8, the J gene TRBJ2-3; 9 bases match TRBD2. V shed 0 bases, J shed 8 bases, and the junction held 7 bases outside the gene matches. Germline V gene sequence: CDR1 SGHTS, CDR2 YDEGEE. This CDR3 comprises 15 residues. The CDR3 spells CASSLVRGGKGTQYF. The DNA of the CDR3 is TGTGCCAGCAGCTTGGTGCGGGGGGGCAAGGGTACGCAGTATTTT.

The chain's CDR3 is CASSEPRTVSTDTQYF. DNA of the CDR3: TGCGCCAGCAGTGAACCCCGGACAGTTAGCACAGATACGCAGTATTTT. The rearrangement uses TRBV10-1 and TRBJ2-3; tentative D call: TRBD1 (6 bases). V was shortened by 3 bases and J by 0 bases, with 13 bases between the two germline ends. This CDR3 contains 16 residues. The V gene's germline CDR1 is WNHNN and CDR2 SYGVQD (reference sequence).

This rearrangement joins TRBV19 to TRBJ1-3, with a tentative D call TRBD1 (5 bases). This CDR3 region has 15 residues. CDR1 LNHDA and CDR2 SQIVND come from the germline V gene (reference sequence). The V end lost 6 bases, the J end lost 1 base, and 13 bases lay between the germline ends. CDR3 residues: CASSIFGASGNTIYF. CDR3 bases: TGTGCCAGTAGCATTTTCGGGGCATCTGGAAACACCATATATTTT. The entire variable domain, with the rest obtained from reference TRBV19 and TRBJ1-3, is as follows: DGGITQSPKYLFRKEGQNVTLSCEQNLNHDAMYWYRQDPGQGLRLIYYSQIVNDFQKGDIAEGYSVSREKKESFPLTVTSAQKNPTAFYLCASSIFGASGNTIYFGEGSWLTVV.

The chain links TRBV5-3 to TRBJ2-1, with a tentative D call TRBD1 (6 bases). TRBV5-3 carries the ORF label, with uncertain function. The CDR3 is 18 amino acids. V lost 4 bases to trimming and J lost 3 bases, with 23 bases between them. CDR3 nucleotides: TGTGCCAGAAGCCCCGTTTGTCGTTGGGACAACGACTACAATGAGCAGTTCTTC. This translates into CARSPVCRWDNDYNEQFF.

The chain uses TRBV10-1 and TRBJ2-3; no clear D gene. Trimming pared 8 bases from V and 5 bases from J, leaving 14 bases between. The CDR3 is 13 amino acids. The germline CDR1 and CDR2 sequences are WNHNN and SYGVQD (reference sequence). The chain's CDR3 is CASSTLPGDTQYF. As DNA, the CDR3 is TGCGCCAGCTCTACGCTCCCGGGAGATACGCAGTATTTT.

DNA for the CDR3: TGTGCCAGCAGCCTCGGAACAACTAATGAAAAACTGTTTTTT. Its translation: CASSLGTTNEKLFF. V gene TRBV7-9 combines with J gene TRBJ1-4, with unresolved D. V lost 5 bases, J lost 0 bases, and 7 bases lay in between. Looked up from germline, CDR1 is SEHNR and CDR2 is FQNEAQ (reference sequence). The CDR3 runs 14 residues.

The chain carries TRBV27 and TRBJ1-2; maybe TRBD1 (5 bases). Germline CDR1 is MNHEY and CDR2 is SMNVEV (reference sequence). V lost 2 bases and J 2 bases, leaving 9 bases between the germline ends. The length of the CDR3 is 14 residues. The chain's CDR3 is CASSLRRQNYGYTF. For the CDR3, the DNA is TGTGCCAGCAGTTTAAGGAGACAGAACTATGGCTACACCTTC.

The gene calls are TRBV7-6 and TRBJ1-4; D ambiguous. Germline CDR1 is SGHVS and CDR2 is FNYEAQ. The V end was cut by 2 bases, the J end by 1 base, with 8 bases between. The CDR3 runs to 15 residues. CDR3 in DNA: TGTGCCAGCAGCTTATGTAGGGTAACTAATGAAAAACTGTTTTTT. It is translated as CASSLCRVTNEKLFF.

The chain uses TRBV4-1 and TRBJ1-5, with D maybe TRBD1 (5 bases). Germline V lookup: CDR1 MGHRA, CDR2 YSYEKL. Trimming took off 3 bases at V and 3 bases at J, with 15 bases between the two ends. This CDR3 spans 16 amino acids. The CDR3 DNA reads as TGCGCCAGCAGCCAGCCTAGGGGACCGCTCAATCAGCCCCAGCATTTT. Encoded protein: CASSQPRGPLNQPQHF.

The chain uses TRBV5-4 and TRBJ1-2, with D hard to call. CDR3 length equals 14 residues. CDR1 SGHNT and CDR2 YYREEE come from the germline V gene (reference sequence). The V and J ends lost 4 bases and 8 bases respectively, with 18 bases between them. Here the CDR3 reads CASSGGRIGGGYTF. The CDR3 coding sequence is TGTGCCAGCAGCGGAGGGAGGATTGGTGGGGGCTACACCTTC.

This rearrangement joins TRBV7-8 to TRBJ1-6, with 7 bases lining up with TRBD1. V shed 5 bases, J shed 0 bases, and the junction held 7 bases outside the gene matches. CDR1 SGHVS and CDR2 FQNEAQ come from the germline V gene. CDR3 length: 17 residues. CDR3 nucleotides: TGTGCCAGCAGCCCCCCGGACAGGAGCTCCTATAATTCACCCCTCCACTTT. It is translated as CASSPPDRSSYNSPLHF.

The chain carries TRBV10-3 and TRBJ2-3, with unresolved D. In germline, CDR1 is ENHRY, CDR2 SYGVKD. Trimming stripped 4 bases from V and 1 base from J, with 6 bases between. This CDR3 comprises 13 residues. CDR3 sequence: CAISATGTDTQYF. The DNA for the CDR3 is TGTGCCATCAGTGCTACAGGCACAGATACGCAGTATTTT.

The CDR3 is CASSLGAVAYKKLFF. The DNA for the CDR3 is TGTGCCAGCAGCCTCGGCGCAGTCGCCTACAAAAAACTGTTTTTT. This rearrangement joins TRBV5-4 to TRBJ1-4; D is unresolved. CDR1 and CDR2 from the germline V gene are SGHNT and YYREEE (reference sequence). Trimming stripped 4 bases from V and 9 bases from J, with 19 bases between. There are 15 residues in the CDR3.

The chain carries TRBV28 and TRBJ1-2, with D perhaps matching TRBD1 (6 bases). This CDR3 region has 14 residues. Germline V gives CDR1 MDHEN, CDR2 SYDVKM. The V end was cut by 2 bases, the J end by 5 bases, with 12 bases between. CDR3 coding DNA: TGTGCCAGCAGTTTAGGGGGCAGGGGATATGGCTACACCTTC. Amino acids: CASSLGGRGYGYTF.

The gene calls are TRBV7-6 and TRBJ2-7, with a tentative D call TRBD1 (6 bases). The CDR3 loop spans 16 amino acids. Trimming shortened V by 2 bases and J by 3 bases, and 17 bases separated the two germline ends. In germline, CDR1 is SGHVS, CDR2 FNYEAQ. Here the CDR3 reads CASSLYPSQGHYEQYF. The CDR3 DNA is TGTGCCAGCAGCTTATACCCCAGTCAGGGGCACTACGAGCAGTACTTC.

This clone was observed a handful of times. This sequence joins TRBV14 and TRBJ1-4, with D maybe TRBD1 (6 bases). This CDR3 has 15 residues. V was trimmed by 1 base and J by 8 bases, leaving 14 bases between them. From germline, CDR1 is SGHDN and CDR2 FVKESK. CDR3 sequence reads: CASSQGDTKGEKLFF. Written as DNA, the CDR3 is TGTGCCAGCAGCCAAGGGGACACGAAAGGAGAAAAACTGTTTTTT. The full variable domain, completed using reference TRBV14 and TRBJ1-4, is EAGVTQFPSHSVIEKGQTVTLRCDPISGHDNLYWYRRVMGKEIKFLLHFVKESKQDESGMPNNRFLAERTGGTYSTLKVQPAELEDSGVYFCASSQGDTKGEKLFFGSGTQLSVL.

The chain carries TRBV18 and TRBJ2-5; tentative D call: TRBD1 (5 bases). Germline CDR1 and CDR2: KGHSH and LQKENI. The CDR3 loop spans 14 amino acids. Trimming removed 0 bases from V and 4 bases from J, with 9 bases in between. CDR3 nucleotide sequence: TGTGCCAGCTCACCACCGTCAGGGCGAGAGACCCAGTACTTC. Amino acid sequence: CASSPPSGRETQYF.

This clone was found once. The chain is built from TRBV9 and TRBJ1-1; TRBD1 agrees at 7 bases. This CDR3 region has 18 residues. Germline V CDR1 and CDR2: SGDLS, YYNGEE. J gave up 1 base and V 0 bases, and 12 bases lay outside the gene matches. The CDR3 sequence is CASSVATDTGAANTEAFF. The DNA for the CDR3 is TGTGCCAGCAGCGTAGCTACGGACACAGGGGCCGCGAACACTGAAGCTTTCTTT.

The J gene is TRBJ1-2, the V gene TRBV9; the D is unclear. Germline lookup yields CDR1 SGDLS and CDR2 YYNGEE. CDR3 length equals 15 residues. V lost 0 bases to trimming and J lost 4 bases, with 13 bases between them. CDR3 sequence: CASSVEGQTGYGYTF. In nucleotides, the CDR3 is TGTGCCAGCAGCGTAGAGGGCCAAACGGGCTATGGCTACACCTTC.

V gene TRBV7-2 combines with J gene TRBJ2-3; D may be TRBD2 (5 bases). This CDR3 comprises 13 residues. Between the trimmed V and J ends, which lost 8 bases and 3 bases, there was a span of 12 bases. Germline V lookup: CDR1 SGHTA, CDR2 FQGNSA. The CDR3 here is CASGLAWTDTQYF. The CDR3 nucleotides are TGTGCCAGCGGACTGGCATGGACAGATACGCAGTATTTT.

The chain is built from TRBV30 and TRBJ2-7; possible D gene TRBD2, 6 bases. Germline CDR1 reads GTSNPN; CDR2 reads SVGIG (reference sequence). Trimming took off 3 bases at V and 6 bases at J, with 15 bases between the two ends. The CDR3 covers 13 residues. The DNA for the CDR3 is TGTGCCTGGAGATTGGAGCGGGTCTCCGAGCAGTACTTC. The encoded protein is CAWRLERVSEQYF.